The T cell receptor (beta chain) under discussion was sequenced for a study of blood T cell repertoires in COVID-19. Worth noting for this clone: At one of its ends the junction is not consistent with the germline gene, which may arise from a read error.

The assay was immunoSEQ multiplex PCR, and TCRdb's table has in-frame clones only and misses some. The sample shows about 160,000 clones, approximately 92% of them seen only once. Germline V lookup: CDR1 SNHLY, CDR2 FYNNEI. CDR3 length: 15 amino acids. The sequencing input was peripheral blood. This TCR derives from a man aged 25 to 45 with COVID-19, enrolled during active disease. The genes are TRBV2 and TRBJ1-6; 12 bases align to TRBD1. The DNA for the CDR3 is TGTGCCAGCCGTGAGGGACAGGGGGCAGGTTCACCCCTCCACTTT. Protein sequence: CASREGQGAGSPLHF.